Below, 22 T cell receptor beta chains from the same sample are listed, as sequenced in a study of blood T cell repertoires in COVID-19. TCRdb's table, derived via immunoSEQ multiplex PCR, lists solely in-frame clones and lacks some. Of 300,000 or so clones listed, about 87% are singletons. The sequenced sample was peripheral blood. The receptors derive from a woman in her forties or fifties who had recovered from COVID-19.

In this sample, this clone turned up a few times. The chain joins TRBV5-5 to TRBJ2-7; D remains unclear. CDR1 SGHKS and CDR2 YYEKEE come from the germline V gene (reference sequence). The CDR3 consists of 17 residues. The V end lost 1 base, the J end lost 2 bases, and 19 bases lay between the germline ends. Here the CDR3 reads CASSLRQVQPTPYEQYF. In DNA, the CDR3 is TGTGCCAGCAGCTTGCGGCAGGTACAACCGACACCCTACGAGCAGTACTTC. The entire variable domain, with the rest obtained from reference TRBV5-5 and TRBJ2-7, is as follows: DAGVTQSPTHLIKTRGQQVTLRCSPISGHKSVSWYQQVLGQGPQFIFQYYEKEERGRGNFPDRFSARQFPNYSSELNVNALLLGDSALYLCASSLRQVQPTPYEQYFGPGTRLTVT.

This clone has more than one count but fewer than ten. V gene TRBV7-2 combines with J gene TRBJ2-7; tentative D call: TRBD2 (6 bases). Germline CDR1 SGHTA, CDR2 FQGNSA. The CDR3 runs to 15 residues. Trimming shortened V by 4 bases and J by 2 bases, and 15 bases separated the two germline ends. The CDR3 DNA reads TGTGCCAGCAGCTCTCGAAAGGCGGGGACCTACGAGCAGTACTTC. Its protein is CASSSRKAGTYEQYF.

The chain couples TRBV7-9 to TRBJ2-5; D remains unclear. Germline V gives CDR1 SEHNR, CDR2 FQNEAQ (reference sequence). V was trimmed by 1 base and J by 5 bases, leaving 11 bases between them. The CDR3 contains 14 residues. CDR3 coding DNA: TGTGCCAGCAGCTTAGTTCGCCTTAGCGAGACCCAGTACTTC. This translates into CASSLVRLSETQYF.

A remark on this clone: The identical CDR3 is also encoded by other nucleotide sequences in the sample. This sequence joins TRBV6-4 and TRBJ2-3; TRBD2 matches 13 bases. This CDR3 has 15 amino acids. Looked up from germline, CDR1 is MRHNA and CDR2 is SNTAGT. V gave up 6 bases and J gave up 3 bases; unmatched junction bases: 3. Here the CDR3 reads CASSTGLAGTDTQYF. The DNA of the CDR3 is TGTGCCAGCAGCACGGGACTAGCGGGAACAGATACGCAGTATTTT.

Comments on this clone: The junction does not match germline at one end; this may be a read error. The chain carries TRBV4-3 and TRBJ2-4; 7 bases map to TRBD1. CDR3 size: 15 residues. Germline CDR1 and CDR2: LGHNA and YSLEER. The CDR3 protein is CASSPVELGDSRLHF. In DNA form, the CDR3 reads TGCGCCAGCAGCCCAGTTGAGCTTGGGGACAGTCGCCTACACTTC.

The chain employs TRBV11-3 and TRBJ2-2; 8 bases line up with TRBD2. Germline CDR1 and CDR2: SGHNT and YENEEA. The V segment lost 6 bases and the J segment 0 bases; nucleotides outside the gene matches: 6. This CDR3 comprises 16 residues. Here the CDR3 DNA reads TGTGCCAGCAGTCCCATCGGGGGGGCGAACACCGGGGAGCTGTTTTTT. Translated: CASSPIGGANTGELFF. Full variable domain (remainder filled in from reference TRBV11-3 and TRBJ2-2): EAGVVQSPRYKIIEKKQPVAFWCNPISGHNTLYWYLQNLGQGPELLIRYENEEAVDDSQLPKDRFSAERLKGVDSTLKIQPAELGDSAVYLCASSPIGGANTGELFFGEGSRLTVL.

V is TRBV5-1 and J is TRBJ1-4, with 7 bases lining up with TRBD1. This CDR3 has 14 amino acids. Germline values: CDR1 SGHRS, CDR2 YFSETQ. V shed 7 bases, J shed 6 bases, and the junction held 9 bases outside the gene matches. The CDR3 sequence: CASRRRDRDEKLFF. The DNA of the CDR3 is TGCGCCAGCCGACGCCGGGACAGAGATGAAAAACTGTTTTTT.

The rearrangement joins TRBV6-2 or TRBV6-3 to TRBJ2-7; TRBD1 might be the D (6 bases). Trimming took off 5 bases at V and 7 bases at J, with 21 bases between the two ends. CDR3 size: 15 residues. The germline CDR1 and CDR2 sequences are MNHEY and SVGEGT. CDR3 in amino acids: CASSPGRGALGEQYF. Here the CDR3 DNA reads TGTGCCAGCAGTCCGGGCAGGGGCGCCCTCGGAGAGCAGTACTTC.

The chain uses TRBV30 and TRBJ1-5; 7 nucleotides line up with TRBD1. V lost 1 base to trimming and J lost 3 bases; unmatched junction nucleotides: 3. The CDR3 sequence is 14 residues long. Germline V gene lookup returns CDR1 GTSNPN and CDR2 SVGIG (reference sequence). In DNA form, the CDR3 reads TGTGCCTGGAGTGAGGGGGCTCTCAATCAGCCCCAGCATTTT. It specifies CAWSEGALNQPQHF. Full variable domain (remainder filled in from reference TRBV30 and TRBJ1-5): SQTIHQWPATLVQPVGSPLSLECTVEGTSNPNLYWYRQAAGRGLQLLFYSVGIGQISSEVPQNLSASRPQDRQFILSSKKLLLSDSGFYLCAWSEGALNQPQHFGDGTRLSIL.

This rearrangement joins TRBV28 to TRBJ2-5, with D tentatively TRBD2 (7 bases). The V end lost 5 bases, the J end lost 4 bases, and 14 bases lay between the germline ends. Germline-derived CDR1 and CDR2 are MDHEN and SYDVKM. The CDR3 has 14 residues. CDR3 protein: CASSLRGGGETQYF. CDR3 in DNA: TGTGCCAGCAGTCTCCGAGGGGGGGGAGAGACCCAGTACTTC.

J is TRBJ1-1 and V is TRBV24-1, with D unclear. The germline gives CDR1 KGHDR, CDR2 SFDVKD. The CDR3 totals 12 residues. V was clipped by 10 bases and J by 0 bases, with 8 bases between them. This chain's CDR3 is CATRGVNTEAFF. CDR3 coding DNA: TGTGCCACTCGGGGAGTGAACACTGAAGCTTTCTTT.

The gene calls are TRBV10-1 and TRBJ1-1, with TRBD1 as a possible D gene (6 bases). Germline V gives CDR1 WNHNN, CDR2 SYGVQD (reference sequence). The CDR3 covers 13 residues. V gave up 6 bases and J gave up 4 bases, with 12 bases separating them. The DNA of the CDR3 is TGCGCCAGCAGCCAAGGACAGTTCACTGAAGCTTTCTTT. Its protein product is CASSQGQFTEAFF.

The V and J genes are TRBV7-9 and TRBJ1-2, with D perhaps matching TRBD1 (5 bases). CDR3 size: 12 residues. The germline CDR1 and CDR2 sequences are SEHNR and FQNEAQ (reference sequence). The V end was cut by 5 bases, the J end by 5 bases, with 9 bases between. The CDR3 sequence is CASSNTGYGYTF. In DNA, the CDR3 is TGTGCCAGCAGCAATACAGGTTATGGCTACACCTTC.

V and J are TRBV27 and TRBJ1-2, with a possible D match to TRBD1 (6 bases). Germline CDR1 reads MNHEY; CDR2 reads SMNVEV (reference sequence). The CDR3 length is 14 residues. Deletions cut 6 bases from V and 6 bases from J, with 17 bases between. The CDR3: CASRNLGGLDGYTF. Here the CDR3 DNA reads TGTGCCAGCAGGAATCTCGGGGGGCTGGATGGCTACACCTTC.

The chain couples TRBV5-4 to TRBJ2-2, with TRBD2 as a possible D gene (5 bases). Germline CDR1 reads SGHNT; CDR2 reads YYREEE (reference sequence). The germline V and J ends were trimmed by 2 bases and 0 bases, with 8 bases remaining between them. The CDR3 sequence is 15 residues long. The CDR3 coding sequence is TGTGCCAGCAGCTTCTCCGGGACGAACACCGGGGAGCTGTTTTTT. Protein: CASSFSGTNTGELFF.

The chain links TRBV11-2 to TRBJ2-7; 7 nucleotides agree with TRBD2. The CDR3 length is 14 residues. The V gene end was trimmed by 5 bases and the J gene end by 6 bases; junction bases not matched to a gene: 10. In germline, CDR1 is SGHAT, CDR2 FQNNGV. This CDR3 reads CASSPRAGAFEQYF. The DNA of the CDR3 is TGTGCCAGCAGCCCGCGGGCGGGAGCTTTCGAGCAGTACTTC.

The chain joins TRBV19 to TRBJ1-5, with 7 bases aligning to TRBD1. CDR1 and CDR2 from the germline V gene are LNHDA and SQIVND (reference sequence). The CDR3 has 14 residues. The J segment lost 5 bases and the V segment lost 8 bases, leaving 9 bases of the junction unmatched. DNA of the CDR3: TGTGCCAGTCGAGAGACAGGGCTTGATCAGCCCCAGCATTTT. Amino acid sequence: CASRETGLDQPQHF.

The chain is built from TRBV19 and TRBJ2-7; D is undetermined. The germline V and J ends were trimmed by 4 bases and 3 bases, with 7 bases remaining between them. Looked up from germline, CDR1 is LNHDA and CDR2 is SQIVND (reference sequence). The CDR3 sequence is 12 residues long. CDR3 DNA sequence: TGTGCCAGTAGTACAGGCGACTACGAGCAGTACTTC. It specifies CASSTGDYEQYF. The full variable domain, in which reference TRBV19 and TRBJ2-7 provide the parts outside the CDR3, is DGGITQSPKYLFRKEGQNVTLSCEQNLNHDAMYWYRQDPGQGLRLIYYSQIVNDFQKGDIAEGYSVSREKKESFPLTVTSAQKNPTAFYLCASSTGDYEQYFGPGTRLTVT.

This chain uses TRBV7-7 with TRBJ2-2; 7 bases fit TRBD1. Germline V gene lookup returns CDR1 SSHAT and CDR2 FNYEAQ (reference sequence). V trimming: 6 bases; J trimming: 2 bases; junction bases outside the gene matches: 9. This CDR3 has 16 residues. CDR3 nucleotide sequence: TGTGCCAGCAGGTCGACGGGACAGAATAACACCGGGGAGCTGTTTTTT. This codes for CASRSTGQNNTGELFF.

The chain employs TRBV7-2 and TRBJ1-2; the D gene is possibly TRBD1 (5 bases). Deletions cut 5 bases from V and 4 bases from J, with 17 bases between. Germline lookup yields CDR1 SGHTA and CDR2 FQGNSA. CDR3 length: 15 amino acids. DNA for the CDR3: TGTGCCAGCAGCACACTGGGGCAGACTTTCTATGGCTACACCTTC. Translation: CASSTLGQTFYGYTF.

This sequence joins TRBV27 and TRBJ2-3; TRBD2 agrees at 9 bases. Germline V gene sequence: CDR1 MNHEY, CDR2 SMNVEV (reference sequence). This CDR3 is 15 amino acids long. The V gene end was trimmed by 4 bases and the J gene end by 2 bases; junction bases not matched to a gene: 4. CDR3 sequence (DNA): TGTGCCAGCAGTTGGGCGGGAGGGCCCACAGATACGCAGTATTTT. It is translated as CASSWAGGPTDTQYF.

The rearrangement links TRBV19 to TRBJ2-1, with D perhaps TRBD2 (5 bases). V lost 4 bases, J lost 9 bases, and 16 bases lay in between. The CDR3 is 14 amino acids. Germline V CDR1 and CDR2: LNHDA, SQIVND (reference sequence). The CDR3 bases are TGTGCCAGTAGTAGCGAAAGGCTAGCTCCTGAGCAGTTCTTC. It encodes CASSSERLAPEQFF.